The rows below give T cell receptor beta chains drawn from one sample of a study of OX40 agonist ivuxolimab in advanced cancers. Here immunoSEQ multiplex PCR was the method, and the copy in TCRdb shows in-frame clones only, minus some. The sample consists of over 85,000 clones, around 94% of them appearing once. The sequenced sample was CD4+ or CD8+ T cells sorted from blood, obtained in a trial of the OX40 agonist ivuxolimab. The receptors come from an adult with an advanced solid tumor such as melanoma, head and neck, liver or kidney cancer. Each CDR3 is given with its conserved first and last residue. D genes are given only for firm matches. Clone size appears in some rows only: once, few, many, or a class for an expanded clone.

d_gene: TRBD1; v_gene: TRBV28; abundance: few; j_gene: TRBJ1-2; CDR3nt: TGTGCCAGCAGTCCACTAGGACAGGGGGCGCTCATCTATGGCTACACCTTC; CDR3aa: CASSPLGQGALIYGYTF
d_gene: NA; v_gene: TRBV6-1; abundance: NA; j_gene: TRBJ1-2; CDR3nt: TGTGCCAGCAGTATTACAGATTATGGCTACACCTTC; CDR3aa: CASSITDYGYTF
d_gene: NA; v_gene: TRBV18; abundance: NA; j_gene: TRBJ2-5; CDR3nt: TGTGCCAGCTCACCAAGATCAGGTGGCGAGACCCAGTACTTC; CDR3aa: CASSPRSGGETQYF
d_gene: NA; v_gene: TRBV25-1; abundance: NA; j_gene: TRBJ1-5; CDR3nt: TGTGCCAGCCAAGCCGGGGGGCCAAGCAATCAGCCCCAGCATTTT; CDR3aa: CASQAGGPSNQPQHF
d_gene: NA; v_gene: TRBV28; abundance: NA; j_gene: TRBJ1-4; CDR3nt: TGTGCCAGCAGTTTAGCCGGTGCAACTAATGAAAAACTGTTTTTT; CDR3aa: CASSLAGATNEKLFF
d_gene: NA; v_gene: TRBV2; abundance: NA; j_gene: TRBJ1-4; CDR3nt: TGTGCCAGCAGTTACAACAGGGCTAGTAATGAAAAACTGTTTTTT; CDR3aa: CASSYNRASNEKLFF
d_gene: TRBD1; v_gene: TRBV28; abundance: NA; j_gene: TRBJ1-1; CDR3nt: TGTGCCAGCACCCCAGGGGACAGGGGAAACACTGAAGCTTTCTTT; CDR3aa: CASTPGDRGNTEAFF
d_gene: NA; v_gene: TRBV5-1; abundance: few; j_gene: TRBJ2-2; CDR3nt: TGCGCCAGCAGCTCCCTCGGACGGCGTACGAACACCGGGGAGCTGTTTTTT; CDR3aa: CASSSLGRRTNTGELFF
d_gene: TRBD2; v_gene: TRBV6-5; abundance: NA; j_gene: TRBJ2-1; CDR3nt: TGTGCCAGCACGGAGGGGAGCGGGGGGGCCAAGGGGCAGTTCTTC; CDR3aa: CASTEGSGGAKGQFF
d_gene: TRBD1; v_gene: TRBV30; abundance: NA; j_gene: TRBJ1-4; CDR3nt: TGTGCCTGGAGTGTCCAGGGGGGGGAAAAACTGTTTTTT; CDR3aa: CAWSVQGGEKLFF
d_gene: NA; v_gene: TRBV7-2; abundance: NA; j_gene: TRBJ2-3; CDR3nt: TGTGCCAGCAGAGCCTCGGTGTGGAGGAGCACAGATACGCAGTATTTT; CDR3aa: CASRASVWRSTDTQYF
d_gene: NA; v_gene: TRBV9; abundance: NA; j_gene: TRBJ2-1; CDR3nt: TGTGCCAGCAGCGTATCCGGGAGCTCCTACAATGAGCAGTTCTTC; CDR3aa: CASSVSGSSYNEQFF
d_gene: NA; v_gene: TRBV7-9; abundance: once; j_gene: TRBJ1-1; CDR3nt: TGTGCCAGCAGCGCCCCGTACGGGGACACTGAAGCTTTCTTT; CDR3aa: CASSAPYGDTEAFF
d_gene: TRBD2; v_gene: TRBV28; abundance: NA; j_gene: TRBJ2-3; CDR3nt: TGTGCCAGCAGTCCCACTAGCGGGGGCACAGATACGCAGTATTTT; CDR3aa: CASSPTSGGTDTQYF
d_gene: NA; v_gene: TRBV11-2; abundance: NA; j_gene: TRBJ2-3; CDR3nt: TGTGCCAGCAGCTTAAAACTGGGAAGCACAGATACGCAGTATTTT; CDR3aa: CASSLKLGSTDTQYF
d_gene: NA; v_gene: TRBV4-2; abundance: NA; j_gene: TRBJ2-1; CDR3nt: TGTGCCAGCAGCCACGACAGGATATCCAGTGAGCAGTTCTTC; CDR3aa: CASSHDRISSEQFF
d_gene: NA; v_gene: TRBV9; abundance: NA; j_gene: TRBJ2-1; CDR3nt: TGTGCCAGCAGCTCGAGAGCCGATTCCTACAATGAGCAGTTCTTC; CDR3aa: CASSSRADSYNEQFF
d_gene: NA; v_gene: TRBV6-6; abundance: NA; j_gene: TRBJ1-2; CDR3nt: TGTGCCAGCAGTTTTCATGAGGGCTATGGCTACACCTTC; CDR3aa: CASSFHEGYGYTF
d_gene: TRBD1; v_gene: TRBV5-1; abundance: NA; j_gene: TRBJ1-2; CDR3nt: TGCGCCAGCAGTTCGGGGGAGGGACAGTCGCCTCTCTTC; CDR3aa: CASSSGEGQSPLF
d_gene: NA; v_gene: TRBV19; abundance: NA; j_gene: TRBJ1-1; CDR3nt: TGTGCCAGTAGTCCGACCTGGACAGTCATGAACACTGAAGCTTTCTTT; CDR3aa: CASSPTWTVMNTEAFF
d_gene: TRBD1; v_gene: TRBV4-1; abundance: NA; j_gene: TRBJ1-2; CDR3nt: TGCGCCAGCAGCCAACCCGGGACAGGGCAATTAGGCGGCTACACCTTC; CDR3aa: CASSQPGTGQLGGYTF
d_gene: NA; v_gene: TRBV5-4; abundance: NA; j_gene: TRBJ1-6; CDR3nt: TGTGCCAGCAGCTTTTCTAATTCACCCCTCCACTTT; CDR3aa: CASSFSNSPLHF
d_gene: NA; v_gene: TRBV13; abundance: NA; j_gene: TRBJ1-5; CDR3nt: TGTGCCAGCAGCTTAAAGGAGGGGGCCCAGCATTTT; CDR3aa: CASSLKEGAQHF
d_gene: NA; v_gene: TRBV5-1; abundance: NA; j_gene: TRBJ2-5; CDR3nt: TGCGCCAGCCGACCCCTCCCGGCGGGGGCTACCTACCAAGCGACCCAGTACTTC; CDR3aa: CASRPLPAGATYQATQYF
d_gene: NA; v_gene: TRBV5-1; abundance: NA; j_gene: TRBJ2-6; CDR3nt: TGCGCCAGCAGCTTGTTTATCTCTGGGGCCAACGTCCTGACTTTC; CDR3aa: CASSLFISGANVLTF
d_gene: NA; v_gene: TRBV30; abundance: NA; j_gene: TRBJ1-1; CDR3nt: TGTGCCTGCACAGGGAACACTGAAGCTTTCTTT; CDR3aa: CACTGNTEAFF
d_gene: TRBD1; v_gene: TRBV11-3; abundance: NA; j_gene: TRBJ2-1; CDR3nt: TGTGCCAGCAGCCCTGGGACAGGGAGTAATGAGCAGTTCTTC; CDR3aa: CASSPGTGSNEQFF
d_gene: NA; v_gene: TRBV4-2; abundance: once; j_gene: TRBJ1-3; CDR3nt: TGTGCCAGCAGCCAACAGGGTGGATCTGGAAACACCATATATTTT; CDR3aa: CASSQQGGSGNTIYF
d_gene: NA; v_gene: TRBV4-2; abundance: NA; j_gene: TRBJ1-3; CDR3nt: TGTGCCAGCAGCCCATTTTGGACAGACTCTGGAAACACCATATATTTT; CDR3aa: CASSPFWTDSGNTIYF
d_gene: TRBD2; v_gene: TRBV11-3; abundance: NA; j_gene: TRBJ2-1; CDR3nt: TGTGCCAGCAGCCGGACTAGTGGCAATGAGCAGTTCTTC; CDR3aa: CASSRTSGNEQFF
d_gene: NA; v_gene: TRBV7-9; abundance: NA; j_gene: TRBJ2-7; CDR3nt: TGTGCCAGCAGTCCTCGGGGCGAGCAGTACTTC; CDR3aa: CASSPRGEQYF
d_gene: TRBD1; v_gene: TRBV10-2; abundance: NA; j_gene: TRBJ1-2; CDR3nt: TGCGCCAGCAGTCCAATCTTAGGGAATGCAGGGGGCGGAAGCTACACCTTC; CDR3aa: CASSPILGNAGGGSYTF
d_gene: NA; v_gene: TRBV4-1; abundance: once; j_gene: TRBJ1-3; CDR3nt: TGCGCCAGCAGCCAATCTGGAAACACCATATATTTT; CDR3aa: CASSQSGNTIYF
d_gene: NA; v_gene: TRBV6-6; abundance: NA; j_gene: TRBJ1-2; CDR3nt: TGTGCCAGCAGTGGGAGTTATGGCTACACCTTC; CDR3aa: CASSGSYGYTF
d_gene: NA; v_gene: TRBV11-2; abundance: NA; j_gene: TRBJ2-5; CDR3nt: TGTGCCAGCAGCCCCGGAGCTATGGAGACCCAGTACTTC; CDR3aa: CASSPGAMETQYF
d_gene: TRBD2; v_gene: TRBV5-4; abundance: NA; j_gene: TRBJ2-5; CDR3nt: TGTGCCAGCAACCACGCTAGCGGGAGTCCGATGCCAGGAAAGACCCAGTACTTC; CDR3aa: CASNHASGSPMPGKTQYF
d_gene: NA; v_gene: TRBV19; abundance: NA; j_gene: TRBJ1-5; CDR3nt: TGTGCCAGTAGCCCGCGGCAGGGACCTCAGCCCCAGCATTTT; CDR3aa: CASSPRQGPQPQHF
d_gene: TRBD1; v_gene: TRBV5-1; abundance: NA; j_gene: TRBJ2-2; CDR3nt: TGCGCCAGCAGCATACAGGGGACGAACACCGGGGAGCTGTTTTTT; CDR3aa: CASSIQGTNTGELFF
d_gene: NA; v_gene: TRBV7-3; abundance: NA; j_gene: TRBJ1-1; CDR3nt: TGTGCCAGCAGCTTACTGGGAATCATGAACACTGAAGCTTTCTTT; CDR3aa: CASSLLGIMNTEAFF
d_gene: TRBD2; v_gene: TRBV19; abundance: NA; j_gene: TRBJ2-3; CDR3nt: TGTGCCAGTGGGACTATTCTAGCGGGGACGCAGTATTTT; CDR3aa: CASGTILAGTQYF
d_gene: NA; v_gene: TRBV5-1; abundance: NA; j_gene: TRBJ2-3; CDR3nt: TGCGCCAGCAGCTTGGATTCCAGCAGCACAGATACGCAGTATTTT; CDR3aa: CASSLDSSSTDTQYF
d_gene: NA; v_gene: TRBV5-1; abundance: NA; j_gene: TRBJ2-1; CDR3nt: TGCGCCAGCAGCTTGTCCTGGGACAATGAGCAGTTCTTC; CDR3aa: CASSLSWDNEQFF
d_gene: TRBD1; v_gene: TRBV6-1; abundance: NA; j_gene: TRBJ1-2; CDR3nt: TGTGCCAGCAGTGCTGGGACAGGGGGAGAGGGCTACACCTTC; CDR3aa: CASSAGTGGEGYTF
d_gene: NA; v_gene: TRBV6-5; abundance: NA; j_gene: TRBJ2-7; CDR3nt: TGTGCCAGCAGCCGTGACGGAGCCTACGAGCAGTACTTC; CDR3aa: CASSRDGAYEQYF
d_gene: NA; v_gene: TRBV7-2; abundance: once; j_gene: TRBJ1-2; CDR3nt: TGTGCCAGCAGCTTAGCCGGAGCTAACTATGGCTACACCTTC; CDR3aa: CASSLAGANYGYTF
d_gene: TRBD2; v_gene: TRBV18; abundance: NA; j_gene: TRBJ2-3; CDR3nt: TGTGCCAGCTCACCGTCGACTAGCGGGAGAGGAACAGATACGCAGTATTTT; CDR3aa: CASSPSTSGRGTDTQYF
d_gene: TRBD1; v_gene: TRBV6-1; abundance: NA; j_gene: TRBJ1-5; CDR3nt: TGTGCCAGTGACAGGGCGTATAGCAATCAGCCCCAGCATTTT; CDR3aa: CASDRAYSNQPQHF
d_gene: TRBD1; v_gene: TRBV29-1; abundance: NA; j_gene: TRBJ1-2; CDR3nt: TGCAGCGTTGAAGATGATACGGACAGGGATAACTATGGCTACACCTTC; CDR3aa: CSVEDDTDRDNYGYTF
d_gene: NA; v_gene: TRBV12-1; abundance: NA; j_gene: TRBJ1-5; CDR3nt: TGTGCCAGCAGCACTCCGGGACAGGGGGATTATAGCAATCAGCCCCAGCATTTT; CDR3aa: CASSTPGQGDYSNQPQHF
d_gene: NA; v_gene: TRBV25-1; abundance: NA; j_gene: TRBJ1-5; CDR3nt: TGTGCCAGATGGGGGCGGGGAGGAAATTATAGCAATCAGCCCCAGCATTTT; CDR3aa: CARWGRGGNYSNQPQHF
d_gene: NA; v_gene: TRBV25-1; abundance: once; j_gene: TRBJ1-2; CDR3nt: TGTGCCAGCAGTGAATTGGTGGAAACTGGCTACACCTTC; CDR3aa: CASSELVETGYTF